The sequence of this T cell receptor beta chain was determined in a study of shared clonotypes between healthy human individuals. TCRdb's table, derived via immunoSEQ multiplex PCR, lists solely in-frame clones and lacks some. The sample carries a few million clones, roughly 92% recorded once. Findings of the study overall: Roughly 5% of naive CD4 clonotypes were shared across several donors.

The donors were all Caucasian adults (living in Nashville, Tennessee). This CDR3 has 15 residues. Germline V gives CDR1 SGHTA, CDR2 FQGNSA. V was cut by 3 bases and J by 2 bases, with 10 bases left in between. About this clone: The antigen remains undetermined.

The receptor was derived from a man younger than 30 in good health. The chain uses TRBV7-2 and TRBJ2-2; D gene ambiguous. Material for sequencing was naive CD4+ T cells sorted from blood. Subset meaning: CD45RA+ positively selected. CDR3 loop: CASSFTQQNTGELFF. The CDR3 DNA is TGTGCCAGCAGCTTTACACAACAAAACACCGGGGAGCTGTTTTTT.